The 9 T cell receptor beta chains below come from one sample, sequenced in a study of blood T cell repertoires in COVID-19. Generated by immunoSEQ multiplex PCR, the TCRdb table keeps only in-frame clones and is missing some. Of over 200,000 clones listed, almost 90% are singletons. The specimen was PBMCs or T cells enriched from blood (not recorded which). The receptors were gathered from a man aged 25-45 years who had been exposed to COVID-19.

The V gene is TRBV5-6, the J gene TRBJ1-1; D is uncertain. The CDR3 has 13 residues. The ends were cut back, 4 bases at V and 0 bases at J, with 7 bases in the middle. Germline V gene lookup returns CDR1 SGHDT and CDR2 YYEEEE. The CDR3 spells CASSNNMNTEAFF. In DNA form, the CDR3 reads TGTGCCAGCAGCAATAATATGAACACTGAAGCTTTCTTT.

CDR3 bases: TGTGCCAGCAGTCCAGGGACTAGCGGGGTTGGTGAGCAGTTCTTC. Amino acid sequence: CASSPGTSGVGEQFF. The V and J genes are TRBV6-5 and TRBJ2-1, with 13 bases that match TRBD2. The germline CDR1 and CDR2 sequences are MNHEY and SVGAGI. This CDR3 comprises 15 residues. With 5 bases clipped from V and 9 bases from J, the junction kept 7 bases outside the gene matches.

The rearrangement links TRBV5-1 to TRBJ2-5; a possible D gene is TRBD1 (6 bases). Looked up from germline, CDR1 is SGHRS and CDR2 is YFSETQ. Between the trimmed V and J ends, which lost 3 bases and 0 bases, there was a span of 9 bases. This CDR3 is built from 14 residues. The CDR3 DNA reads TGCGCCAGCAGCTCGAGGGGGTACCAAGAGACCCAGTACTTC. Protein sequence: CASSSRGYQETQYF. Variable domain in full (rest from reference TRBV5-1 and TRBJ2-5): KAGVTQTPRYLIKTRGQQVTLSCSPISGHRSVSWYQQTPGQGLQFLFEYFSETQRNKGNFPGRFSGRQFSNSRSEMNVSTLELGDSALYLCASSSRGYQETQYFGPGTRLLVL.

This clone was seen more than once but under ten times. The rearrangement links TRBV6-2 or TRBV6-3 to TRBJ2-1, with 9 positions matching TRBD2. The V segment lost 5 bases and the J segment 0 bases; nucleotides outside the gene matches: 2. CDR1 and CDR2 from the germline V gene are MNHEY and SVGEGT. The length of the CDR3 is 15 residues. CDR3: CASSTSGSSYNEQFF. CDR3 in DNA: TGTGCCAGCAGTACTAGCGGGTCCTCCTACAATGAGCAGTTCTTC.

J is TRBJ1-6 and V is TRBV6-5; a weak D match, TRBD1 (6 bases). In germline, CDR1 is MNHEY, CDR2 SVGAGI. V dropped 6 bases and J dropped 5 bases, with 14 bases sitting between them. The CDR3 contains 15 residues. The CDR3 DNA sequence: TGTGCCAGCAGACCCGACAGGTCAAATAATTCACCCCTCCACTTT. This encodes CASRPDRSNNSPLHF.

The chain joins TRBV27 to TRBJ2-3; possible D gene TRBD2, 6 bases. The V end was cut by 6 bases, the J end by 5 bases, with 15 bases between. This CDR3 region has 14 residues. CDR1 MNHEY and CDR2 SMNVEV come from the germline V gene (reference sequence). CDR3 in amino acids: CASRDVAGIDTQYF. For the CDR3, the DNA is TGTGCCAGCAGGGATGTGGCGGGGATAGATACGCAGTATTTT.

The chain uses TRBV28 and TRBJ2-1; 9 bases fit TRBD1. The CDR3 has 15 residues. The germline CDR1 and CDR2 sequences are MDHEN and SYDVKM. The junction had 4 bases not matched to a gene; V was cut back by 3 bases and J by 4 bases. As DNA, the CDR3 is TGTGCCAGCAGTTTGGCGGGACAGGGATACAATGAGCAGTTCTTC. Protein product: CASSLAGQGYNEQFF.

CDR3 nucleotide sequence: TGTGCCAGCAGGTCAGGATTCTACTATGGCTACACCTTC. The encoded protein is CASRSGFYYGYTF. V is TRBV27 and J is TRBJ1-2; D unclear. Germline V CDR1 and CDR2: MNHEY, SMNVEV (reference sequence). This CDR3 contains 13 residues. Trimming cost V 6 bases and J 3 bases, with 11 bases left between them.

The chain carries TRBV5-1 and TRBJ2-5; D not resolved. The CDR3 is 16 residues long. V was trimmed by 0 bases and J by 2 bases, leaving 14 bases between them. Germline values: CDR1 SGHRS, CDR2 YFSETQ. As DNA, the CDR3 is TGCGCCAGCAGCTTGGGTCTCATAACTGAGCAAGAGACCCAGTACTTC. This translates into CASSLGLITEQETQYF.